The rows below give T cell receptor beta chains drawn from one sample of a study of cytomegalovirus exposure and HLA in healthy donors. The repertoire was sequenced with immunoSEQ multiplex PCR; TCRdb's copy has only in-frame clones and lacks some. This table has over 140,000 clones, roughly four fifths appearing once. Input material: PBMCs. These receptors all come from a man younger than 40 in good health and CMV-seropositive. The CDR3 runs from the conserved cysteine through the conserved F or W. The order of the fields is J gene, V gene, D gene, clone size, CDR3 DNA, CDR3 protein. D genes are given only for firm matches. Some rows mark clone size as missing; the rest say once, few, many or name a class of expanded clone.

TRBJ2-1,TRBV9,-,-,TGTGCCAGCAGCTCTTACTCGGAGGGGTACAATGAGCAGTTCTTC,CASSSYSEGYNEQFF
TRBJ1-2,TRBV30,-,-,TGTGCCTGGAGTGTAGAGGCAACTCGCCAATACTATGGCTACACCTTC,CAWSVEATRQYYGYTF
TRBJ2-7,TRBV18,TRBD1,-,TGTGCCAGCTCACAACGACAGGGTTCCTACGAGCAGTACTTC,CASSQRQGSYEQYF
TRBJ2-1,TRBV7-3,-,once,TGTGCCAGCAGCTTAGCGGGCTTCGGGGGCAATGAGCAGTTCTTC,CASSLAGFGGNEQFF
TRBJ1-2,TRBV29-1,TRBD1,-,TGCAGCGTTGAAGGGACAGGGGGGAATGGCTACACCTTC,CSVEGTGGNGYTF
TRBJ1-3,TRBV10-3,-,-,TGTGCCATCAGTGAAAGTGCTTTGAGAGACACCATATATTTT,CAISESALRDTIYF
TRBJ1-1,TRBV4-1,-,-,TGCGCCAGCAGCCAAGGCCCGGGGGGGGACACTGAAGCTTTCTTT,CASSQGPGGDTEAFF
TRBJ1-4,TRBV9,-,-,TGTGCCAGCAGCCCCCGGGGGGCAACTAATGAAAAACTGTTTTTT,CASSPRGATNEKLFF
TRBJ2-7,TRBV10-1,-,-,TGCGCCAGCAGTGACCCGGGGACTCTCGAGCAGTACTTC,CASSDPGTLEQYF
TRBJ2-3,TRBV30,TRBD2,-,TGTGCCTGGATAGGAGCGGGGATGTCAGATACGCAGTATTTT,CAWIGAGMSDTQYF
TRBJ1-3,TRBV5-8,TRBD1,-,TGTGCCAGCAGCCCGAACAGGGGAAACTCTGGAAACACCATATATTTT,CASSPNRGNSGNTIYF
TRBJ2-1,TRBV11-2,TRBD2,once,TGTGCCAGCAGCCCAATTAGCGGGGGGGGCTCCTACAATGAGCAGTTCTTC,CASSPISGGGSYNEQFF
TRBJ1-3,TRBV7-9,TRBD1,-,TGTGCCAGCAGCTTAGAAGGACAGGACTACTCTGGAAACACCATATATTTT,CASSLEGQDYSGNTIYF
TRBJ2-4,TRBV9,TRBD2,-,TGTGCCAGCAGCGAAGGGGAGGGAGAGGACTTTGCCCTAGCCAAAAACATTCAGTACTTC,CASSEGEGEDFALAKNIQYF
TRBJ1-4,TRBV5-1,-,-,TGCGCCAGCATAACTTCAACTAATGAAAAACTGTTTTTT,CASITSTNEKLFF
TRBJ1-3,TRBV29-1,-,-,TGCAGCGCCCCGGGGAAGACTGGAAACACCATATATTTT,CSAPGKTGNTIYF
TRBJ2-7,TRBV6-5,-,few,TGTGCCAGCAGCCCCCGCGTGAGCTCCTACGAGCAGTACTTC,CASSPRVSSYEQYF
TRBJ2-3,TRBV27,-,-,TGTGCCAGCAGTTTAGAACGGGAGCGGGCAGATACGCAGTATTTT,CASSLERERADTQYF
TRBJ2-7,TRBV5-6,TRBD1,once,TGTGCCAGCAGCTTTGGCCAGGGGACAGCCCGTGGGGAGCAGTACTTC,CASSFGQGTARGEQYF
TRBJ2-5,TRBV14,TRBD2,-,TGTGCCAGCAGCCAAGATACCTCTATTCGCGGGGGGGGCCTCGAGACCCAGTACTTC,CASSQDTSIRGGGLETQYF
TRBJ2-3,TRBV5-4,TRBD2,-,TGTGCCAGCAGCTTGGAACTAGCGGGGGGATCCTCAGATACGCAGTATTTT,CASSLELAGGSSDTQYF
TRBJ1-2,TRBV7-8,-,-,TGTGCCAGCAGCTTAGACAGGACAGCTAACTATGGCTACACCTTC,CASSLDRTANYGYTF
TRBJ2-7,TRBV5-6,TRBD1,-,TGTGCCAGCAGCCACCGGGACAGAGCTTTCTACGAGCAGTACTTC,CASSHRDRAFYEQYF
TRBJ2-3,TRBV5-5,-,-,TGTGCCAGCAGCTTGTTATCGAGCGGGAGCACAGATACGCAGTATTTT,CASSLLSSGSTDTQYF
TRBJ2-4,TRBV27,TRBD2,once,TGTGCCAGCAGATCCGGGACTAGCGGCATTCAGTACTTC,CASRSGTSGIQYF
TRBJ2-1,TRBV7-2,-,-,TGTGCCAGCAACCTGGACAGCAGCCCCTACAATGAGCAGTTCTTC,CASNLDSSPYNEQFF
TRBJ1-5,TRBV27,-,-,TGTGCCAGCAGTTCAACCCACCCCGGGGGTGGGGGGGCCCAGCATTTT,CASSSTHPGGGGAQHF
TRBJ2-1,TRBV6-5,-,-,TGTGCCAGCACAGCCGGGACAAGTTACAATGAGCAGTTCTTC,CASTAGTSYNEQFF
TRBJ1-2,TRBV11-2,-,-,TGTGCCAGCAGCTTACCCGGGTATGGCTACACCTTC,CASSLPGYGYTF
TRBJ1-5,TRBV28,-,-,TGTGCCAGCACCCTCGGGGGAGATAGCAATCAGCCCCAGCATTTT,CASTLGGDSNQPQHF
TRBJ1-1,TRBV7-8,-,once,TGTGCCAGCAGCTTAGGGTATCAGGATAGGGCTTTCTTT,CASSLGYQDRAFF
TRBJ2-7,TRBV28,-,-,TGTGCCAGCAGCTCGGCTAGGTACGAGCAGTACTTC,CASSSARYEQYF
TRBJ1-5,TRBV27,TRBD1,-,TGTGCCAGCAGCCCCCAAGACAGGGTGAGTCAGCCCCAGCATTTT,CASSPQDRVSQPQHF
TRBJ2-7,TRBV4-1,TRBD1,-,TGCGCCAGCAGCCAAGATTCCGTGACAGGGTTCTCCTACGAGCAGTACTTC,CASSQDSVTGFSYEQYF
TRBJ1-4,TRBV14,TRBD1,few,TGTGCCAGCAGCCTCTCGACAGGGGGCGGTGAAAAACTGTTTTTT,CASSLSTGGGEKLFF
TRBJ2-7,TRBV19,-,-,TGTGCCAGTAGTATAGGGGGACTCTCCTACGAGCAGTACTTC,CASSIGGLSYEQYF
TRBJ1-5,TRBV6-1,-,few,TGTGCCAGCAGTGAAGCGGTCAGATATAGCAATCAGCCCCAGCATTTT,CASSEAVRYSNQPQHF
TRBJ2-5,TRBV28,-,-,TGTGCCAGAGAGCACAAGGGGCTGGTCCAAGAGACCCAGTACTTC,CAREHKGLVQETQYF
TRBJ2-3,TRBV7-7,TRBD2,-,TGTGCCAGCAGCTTAGGGACTAGCGGAACAGATACGCAGTATTTT,CASSLGTSGTDTQYF
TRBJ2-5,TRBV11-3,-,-,TGTGCCAGCAGCTTAGGGCGCGGGGAGACCCAGTACTTC,CASSLGRGETQYF
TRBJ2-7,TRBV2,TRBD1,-,TGTGCCGGGGGCCTCAAAACAGGGGCTGGTTTCGAGCAGTACTTC,CAGGLKTGAGFEQYF
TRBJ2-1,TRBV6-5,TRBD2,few,TGTGCCAGCAGTTACCCGGGGGGGCAGAATGAGCAGTTCTTC,CASSYPGGQNEQFF
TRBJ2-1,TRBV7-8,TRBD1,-,TGTGCCAGCAGCACAAGGACAGGGATGGGCTCCTACAATGAGCAGTTCTTC,CASSTRTGMGSYNEQFF
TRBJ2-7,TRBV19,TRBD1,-,TGTGTCAAAAGCACAGGGGACTCCTACGAGCAGTACTTC,CVKSTGDSYEQYF
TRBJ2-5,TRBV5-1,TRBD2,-,TGCGCCAGCAGCTCAATGGGACTAGCGGAGACCCAGTACTTC,CASSSMGLAETQYF
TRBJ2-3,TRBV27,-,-,TGTGCCAGCAGTGGTCGAGGCGGAGGGGGCAATTCAGATACGCAGTATTTT,CASSGRGGGGNSDTQYF
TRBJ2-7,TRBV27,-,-,TGTGCCAGCAGCCGAAATCAGGGGTACTACGAGCAGTACTTC,CASSRNQGYYEQYF
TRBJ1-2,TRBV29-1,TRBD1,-,TGCAGCGTTGGGGACAGGTGGGGCTACACCTTC,CSVGDRWGYTF
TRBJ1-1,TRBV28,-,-,TGTGCCAGCACTCAATACAGGGCTAGCACTGAAGCTTTCTTT,CASTQYRASTEAFF
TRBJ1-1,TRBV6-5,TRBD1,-,TGTGCCAGCAGCCGGGACAGGTGGACTGAAGCTTTCTTT,CASSRDRWTEAFF
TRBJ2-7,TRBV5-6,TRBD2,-,TGTGCCAGCAGCTCCTGGACTAGCGGATCCTACGAGCAGTACTTC,CASSSWTSGSYEQYF
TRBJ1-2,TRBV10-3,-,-,TGTGCCATCAAGAGTACGGACGGGGTGAACTATGGCTACACCTTC,CAIKSTDGVNYGYTF
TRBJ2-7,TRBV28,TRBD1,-,TGTGCCAGCAGTCCCGGACAGGGGAGGTACGAGCAGTACTTC,CASSPGQGRYEQYF